This TCR beta chain stems from a study of blood T cell repertoires in COVID-19. In the study overall: The study drew acute and convalescent COVID-19 samples from the United States, Italy and Spain.

The CDR3 extends over 15 amino acids. Germline-derived CDR1 and CDR2 are WSHSY and SAAADI. V dropped 4 bases and J dropped 7 bases, with 17 bases sitting between them. Profiled with immunoSEQ multiplex PCR; TCRdb holds only in-frame clones, not every one. This table has around 100,000 clones, approximately 93% appearing once. The material sequenced was peripheral blood. The TCR originated in a man aged 50 to 59 with active COVID-19. This chain connects TRBV10-2 to TRBJ2-1, with a tentative D call TRBD2 (6 bases). The DNA for the CDR3 is TGCGCCAGCAGTGTGGAGGGGACTGGTTGGAATGAGCAGTTCTTC. Protein product: CASSVEGTGWNEQFF.